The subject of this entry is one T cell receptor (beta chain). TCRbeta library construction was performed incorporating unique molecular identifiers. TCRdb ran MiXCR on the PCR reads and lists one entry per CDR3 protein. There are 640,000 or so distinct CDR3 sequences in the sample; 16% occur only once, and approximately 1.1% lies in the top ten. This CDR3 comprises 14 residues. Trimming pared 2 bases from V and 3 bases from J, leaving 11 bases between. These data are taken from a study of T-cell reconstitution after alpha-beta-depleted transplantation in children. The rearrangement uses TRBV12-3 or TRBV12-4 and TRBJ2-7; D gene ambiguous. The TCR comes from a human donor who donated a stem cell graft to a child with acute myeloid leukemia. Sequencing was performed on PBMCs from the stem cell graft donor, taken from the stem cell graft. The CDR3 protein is CASSLHLGDYEQYF. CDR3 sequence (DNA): TGTGCCAGCAGTTTACACCTGGGTGACTACGAGCAGTACTTC.